This record looks at one T cell receptor (beta chain) sequence and its context. Its antigen remains unknown. This specimen comes from a study of memory CD4+ T cells and cytomegalovirus serostatus. Findings and limits, study-wide: Suggested: most of the CMV-linked TCR signature lies in CD4+ memory cells.

The CDR3 covers 14 residues. CDR1 SGHTA and CDR2 FQGNSA come from the germline V gene. Trimming took off 5 bases at V and 4 bases at J, with 12 bases between the two ends. Authors' methods: Out-of-frame sequences were removed, leaving around 2,000,000 distinct TCRbeta sequences. The table came from immunoSEQ multiplex PCR; TCRdb's copy has only in-frame clones and leaves some out. That table is the source of V, J and clone size, and D and trimming were worked out from the DNA. The data hold about 31,000 clones, with under 80% observed a single time. Single viable CD3+CD4+CD8-CD45RO+ cells were sorted as the memory CD4+ T cells. CMV serostatus came from serum IgG against pp150, pp28, p38, p52. Positive selection with CD4 microbeads enriched total CD4+ T cells.

The receptor's source is an adult in good health and CMV-seronegative. Some clones in this sample may be carry-over from other donors' samples. The chain recombines TRBV7-2 with TRBJ1-5; the D is unclear. The specimen was memory CD4+ T cells from blood. CDR3 bases: TGTGCCAGCAGCCCAACGTCGGGGAATCAGCCCCAGCATTTT. Translating gives CASSPTSGNQPQHF.